This entry lists 28 T cell receptor beta chains sequenced from one sample in a study of cytomegalovirus exposure and HLA in healthy donors. Researchers ran the PCR with 60 Vbeta and 13 Jbeta primers. Only in-frame clones appear in the TCRdb table, and some are missing; sequencing was by immunoSEQ multiplex PCR. The sample records some 140,000 clones, roughly 8.8% being singletons. The sample consisted of PBMCs. The receptors here all came from a middle-aged woman in good health and CMV-seropositive.

There are a few counts of this clone. This sample also contains other DNA sequences that code for the same CDR3. V is TRBV19 and J is TRBJ1-1; D gene ambiguous. The ends were cut back, 3 bases at V and 0 bases at J, with 11 bases in the middle. CDR1 is LNHDA, CDR2 SQIVND, per germline (reference sequence). The CDR3 extends over 15 amino acids. The CDR3 reads CASSMRRQMNTEAFF. The CDR3 bases are TGTGCCAGTAGTATGCGGAGGCAAATGAACACTGAAGCTTTCTTT.

J is TRBJ2-7 and V is TRBV13; 7 positions match TRBD1. V dropped 3 bases and J dropped 5; count of bases not matched to a gene: 7. Germline V gene lookup returns CDR1 PRHDT and CDR2 FYEKMQ (reference sequence). This CDR3 is built from 14 residues. CDR3 sequence reads: CASSFSGTEDEQYF. The DNA for the CDR3 is TGTGCCAGCAGCTTTTCAGGGACAGAAGACGAGCAGTACTTC.

This clone was seen a few times. The rearrangement joins TRBV27 to TRBJ2-3, with 8 bases fitting TRBD2. The CDR3 is 15 amino acids. V shed 3 bases, J shed 3 bases, and the junction held 5 bases outside the gene matches. CDR1 and CDR2 (germline): MNHEY, SMNVEV (reference sequence). This CDR3 reads CASSFSGVGTDTQYF. CDR3 coding DNA: TGTGCCAGCAGTTTTAGCGGGGTGGGGACAGATACGCAGTATTTT.

This clone was observed a handful of times. V and J are TRBV7-2 and TRBJ1-1, with TRBD1 as a possible D gene (6 bases). The CDR3 is 14 amino acids. The germline CDR1 and CDR2 sequences are SGHTA and FQGNSA. V was shortened by 3 bases and J by 3 bases, with 11 bases between the two germline ends. Here the CDR3 reads CASSFDRQYTEAFF. The DNA of the CDR3 is TGTGCCAGCAGCTTTGACAGGCAATACACTGAAGCTTTCTTT.

The V gene is TRBV5-4, the J gene TRBJ2-1, with 7 bases matching TRBD2. The CDR3 has 11 amino acids. The germline gives CDR1 SGHNT, CDR2 YYREEE (reference sequence). V lost 2 bases and J lost 13; bases outside the gene matches: 3. The CDR3 DNA reads TGTGCCAGCAGCTTCGCGGGGGACCAGTTCTTC. Translation: CASSFAGDQFF.

This clone was counted a few times. The CDR3 sequence is CASTLLDTQYF. The CDR3 nucleotides read TGTGCCAGCACCCTTTTGGATACGCAGTATTTT. The J gene is TRBJ2-3, the V gene TRBV6-5; D gene unclear. V lost 7 bases to trimming and J lost 6 bases, with 8 bases between them. CDR3 length: 11 amino acids. Germline V lookup: CDR1 MNHEY, CDR2 SVGAGI.

This clone appeared a few times. The chain has TRBV19 and TRBJ2-5; 7 bases match TRBD2. The germline V gene has CDR1 LNHDA and CDR2 SQIVND (reference sequence). V was pared by 8 bases and J by 1 base, with 10 bases of the junction left unmatched. The CDR3 loop spans 15 amino acids. The CDR3 region has the DNA TGTGCCAGTTCTCCCCCTCTAGCGGTCCAAGAGACCCAGTACTTC. As protein: CASSPPLAVQETQYF.

This clone has more than one count but fewer than ten. The V and J genes are TRBV19 and TRBJ1-5; no clear D. The CDR3 has 13 residues. Per the germline V gene, CDR1 is LNHDA and CDR2 is SQIVND (reference sequence). Trimming took 0 bases from V and 6 from J, leaving 6 bases between them. CDR3 nucleotides: TGTGCCAGTAGTATAGATAGTGTTCAGCCCCAGCATTTT. Residues: CASSIDSVQPQHF.

The chain combines TRBV19 with TRBJ1-4; perhaps TRBD1 as D (5 bases). The CDR3 length is 14 residues. Trimming stripped 5 bases from V and 4 bases from J, with 11 bases between. Looked up from germline, CDR1 is LNHDA and CDR2 is SQIVND (reference sequence). The CDR3 nucleotides read TGTGCCAGTAGTGCGGCGGGGCTTAATGAAAAACTGTTTTTT. Its translation: CASSAAGLNEKLFF.

This chain links TRBV7-2 with TRBJ2-7; TRBD1 matches at 10 bases. Germline V gene sequence: CDR1 SGHTA, CDR2 FQGNSA. Trimming removed 5 bases from V and 2 bases from J; junction bases left unmatched: 6. The CDR3 covers 15 residues. For the CDR3, the DNA is TGTGCCAGCAGCGATCGGACAGGGGGGACCTACGAGCAGTACTTC. Its translation: CASSDRTGGTYEQYF.

This clone was seen a handful of times. V and J are TRBV2 and TRBJ2-4, with TRBD1 as a possible D gene (6 bases). The CDR3 totals 13 residues. Per germline, CDR1 SNHLY and CDR2 FYNNEI. V dropped 7 bases and J dropped 9 bases, with 16 bases sitting between them. In DNA form, the CDR3 reads TGTGCCAGCATTGCCATCGACAGGACCATTCAGTACTTC. Its translation: CASIAIDRTIQYF.

This clone was detected only a few times. The chain carries TRBV2 and TRBJ2-1; 9 nucleotides agree with TRBD2. The CDR3 length is 17 residues. The junction had 10 bases not matched to a gene; V was cut back by 7 bases and J by 0 bases. Germline V gene lookup returns CDR1 SNHLY and CDR2 FYNNEI. Written as DNA, the CDR3 is TGTGCCAGCAACCGGCTAGCGGGGTTAAGCTCCTACAATGAGCAGTTCTTC. Translation gives CASNRLAGLSSYNEQFF.

The chain employs TRBV9 and TRBJ2-2, with TRBD2 matching 9 bases. Germline V gene lookup returns CDR1 SGDLS and CDR2 YYNGEE. Losses at the gene ends were 4 bases for V and 6 bases for J; bases not matched to a gene: 10. The CDR3 is 16 amino acids. In DNA form, the CDR3 reads TGTGCCAGCAGCCCCGGGACTAGCCTTGTTCCCGGGGAGCTGTTTTTT. This encodes CASSPGTSLVPGELFF.

This clone was seen a few times. This rearrangement joins TRBV6-1 to TRBJ1-5, with 8 bases matching TRBD1. Germline V gives CDR1 MNHNS, CDR2 SASEGT. The V gene end was trimmed by 2 bases and the J gene end by 2 bases; junction bases not matched to a gene: 5. The CDR3 has 16 amino acids. CDR3 nucleotides: TGTGCCAGCAGTGAACTTGGACAGGGAGGCAATCAGCCCCAGCATTTT. Its protein is CASSELGQGGNQPQHF.

This clone was seen more than once but under ten times. This chain connects TRBV6-5 to TRBJ2-5; 8 positions match TRBD1. This CDR3 contains 14 residues. The V gene end was trimmed by 2 bases and the J gene end by 5 bases; junction bases not matched to a gene: 4. From germline, CDR1 is MNHEY and CDR2 SVGAGI. The CDR3 reads CASSYNRGMETQYF. DNA for the CDR3: TGTGCCAGCAGTTACAACAGGGGGATGGAGACCCAGTACTTC.

This clone has more than one count but fewer than ten. The V and J genes are TRBV5-1 and TRBJ2-3; 7 bases line up with TRBD2. The J segment lost 1 base and the V segment lost 2 bases, leaving 7 bases of the junction unmatched. Per germline, CDR1 SGHRS and CDR2 YFSETQ. This CDR3 region has 16 residues. The CDR3 region is CASSFGGGGGTDTQYF. The CDR3 nucleotides are TGCGCCAGCAGCTTTGGAGGCGGGGGTGGCACAGATACGCAGTATTTT.

The chain combines TRBV2 with TRBJ2-2; 9 bases fit TRBD2. The V segment lost 3 bases and the J segment 5 bases; nucleotides outside the gene matches: 7. CDR3 length: 16 residues. The V gene's germline CDR1 is SNHLY and CDR2 FYNNEI. The CDR3 DNA follows: TGTGCCAGCAGTGACTTAGCGGGGGAACAGACCGGGGAGCTGTTTTTT. It specifies CASSDLAGEQTGELFF.

This clone was picked up a small number of times. The chain joins TRBV19 to TRBJ1-5; D is uncertain. V was pared by 1 base and J by 1 base, with 5 bases between. The CDR3 is made up of 14 amino acids. Looked up from germline, CDR1 is LNHDA and CDR2 is SQIVND (reference sequence). CDR3 sequence (DNA): TGTGCCAGTAGTATAGGGAGGAGCAATCAGCCCCAGCATTTT. Translation: CASSIGRSNQPQHF.

This chain uses TRBV5-1 with TRBJ2-7; 7 nucleotides agree with TRBD1. The V segment lost 3 bases and the J segment 9 bases; nucleotides outside the gene matches: 6. CDR1 SGHRS and CDR2 YFSETQ come from the germline V gene. This CDR3 contains 12 residues. As DNA, the CDR3 is TGCGCCAGCAGCTCAGACAGGGCCGGGCAGTACTTC. Amino acid sequence: CASSSDRAGQYF.

This clone was counted between two and nine times. V usage is TRBV4-1 and J usage is TRBJ1-1, with D possibly TRBD1 on 5 matching bases. CDR3 length equals 14 residues. CDR1 MGHRA and CDR2 YSYEKL come from the germline V gene. With 1 base removed from V and 6 bases from J, the gap between germline ends came to 12 bases. CDR3 sequence reads: CASSQGQDTAEAFF. DNA of the CDR3: TGCGCCAGCAGCCAAGGCCAGGACACCGCTGAAGCTTTCTTT.

The table lists this clone with a few counts. V and J are TRBV5-1 and TRBJ2-5; tentatively, D is TRBD2 (5 bases). Trimming pared 0 bases from V and 3 bases from J, leaving 9 bases between. Germline CDR1 SGHRS, CDR2 YFSETQ. This CDR3 has 14 residues. CDR3 sequence: CASSLGREKETQYF. In DNA, the CDR3 is TGCGCCAGCAGCTTGGGCCGGGAAAAAGAGACCCAGTACTTC.

The chain uses TRBV5-1 and TRBJ1-1; a weak D match, TRBD1 (6 bases). The CDR3 has 16 amino acids. Between the trimmed V and J ends, which lost 0 bases and 3 bases, there was a span of 15 bases. The V gene's germline CDR1 is SGHRS and CDR2 YFSETQ. Written as DNA, the CDR3 is TGCGCCAGCAGCTTGGCACCGGGACACAGGTACACTGAAGCTTTCTTT. Protein sequence: CASSLAPGHRYTEAFF.

This clone was seen a few times. This chain connects TRBV4-1 to TRBJ1-4; TRBD1 agrees at 7 bases. CDR1 MGHRA and CDR2 YSYEKL come from the germline V gene. This CDR3 has 15 amino acids. J lost 3 bases, V lost 4 bases, and 5 bases had no gene match. The CDR3 loop reads CASSLDRAANEKLFF. As DNA, the CDR3 is TGCGCCAGCAGCCTAGACAGGGCGGCTAATGAAAAACTGTTTTTT.

This clone was counted only a few times. This chain connects TRBV6-5 to TRBJ1-4; TRBD1 matches 7 bases. CDR1 is MNHEY, CDR2 SVGAGI, per germline. The CDR3 extends over 15 amino acids. The junction had 13 bases not matched to a gene; V was cut back by 5 bases and J by 10 bases. CDR3 residues: CASSPTGYLIGKLFF. The CDR3 DNA follows: TGTGCCAGCAGTCCGACAGGGTATCTAATTGGAAAACTGTTTTTT.

This clone has just a few counts. The rearrangement joins TRBV29-1 to TRBJ1-1, with TRBD1 matching 10 bases. Germline V gene data show CDR1 as SQVTM and CDR2 as ANQGSEA. The trim removed 3 bases at V and 3 bases at J, leaving 13 bases unmatched. The CDR3 is made up of 17 amino acids. CDR3 amino acids: CSVEGRGTGERDTEAFF. CDR3 coding DNA: TGCAGCGTTGAGGGAAGGGGGACAGGGGAAAGAGACACTGAAGCTTTCTTT.

This clone was seen a few times. The rearrangement uses TRBV18 and TRBJ1-2; 7 positions agree with TRBD1. Unmatched junction bases numbered 4, after V lost 5 bases and J lost 1 base. The CDR3 covers 14 residues. Germline loops: CDR1 KGHSH, CDR2 LQKENI. The CDR3: CASSGTAHNYGYTF. In DNA, the CDR3 is TGTGCCAGCTCAGGGACAGCGCATAACTATGGCTACACCTTC.

Turning to this clone: One end of the junction varies from germline; a read error may be responsible. The rearrangement uses TRBV2 and TRBJ1-1; D is possibly TRBD1 (5 bases). Germline values: CDR1 SNHLY, CDR2 FYNNEI. The CDR3 length is 15 residues. CDR3 sequence: CASREGHELNTEAFF. The DNA for the CDR3 is TGTGCCAGCAGGGAAGGACACGAGTTGAACACTGAAGCTTTCTTT.

This clone appeared a few times. The V gene is TRBV7-2, the J gene TRBJ2-1, with a tentative D call TRBD2 (6 bases). The V end was cut by 1 base, the J end by 8 bases, with 18 bases between. CDR3 size: 16 residues. The germline V gene encodes CDR1 SGHTA and CDR2 FQGNSA. The CDR3 region is CASSLDGGAGSDEQFF. For the CDR3, the DNA is TGTGCCAGCAGCTTAGATGGCGGGGCGGGGAGCGATGAGCAGTTCTTC.